This TCR beta chain came from a study of T cells expressing NK-cell markers. For the study at large: TCR beta repertoires came from sorted CD3+CD56+NKG2C+, CD3+CD56+NKG2C- and CD3+CD56-NKG2C+ T cells. Seven of the eight sequenced donors were classified as HCMV-seropositive, and one was classified as seronegative.

CDR1 and CDR2 (germline): SNHLY, FYNNEI. The CDR3 extends over 13 amino acids. Template switching by 5'RACE with UMIs generated the TCR beta cDNA. TCRdb re-called the 5' RACE reads, yielding one record per CDR3 amino acid sequence without DNA. The specimen's table records some 440,000 distinct CDR3 sequences. General study results and limits: Questions lingered over whether expanded NKG2C+ T cell clones were HCMV-specific.

A note on this clonotype: Its cognate antigen is unknown.

Sample: blood T cells: a sorted CD56 or NKG2C T cell subset, CD4+ or CD8+ T cells, or bulk PBMC T cells (not recorded which). The chain uses TRBV2 and TRBJ2-5; TCRdb's D call of TRBD1 is untestable without DNA. The TCR was taken from a woman aged 50 to 60 in good health. The CDR3 spells CATARGRQETQYF.